A single sample is the source of the 28 T cell receptor beta chains below, sequenced in a study of cytomegalovirus exposure and HLA in healthy donors. The PCR employed 60 Vbeta primers together with 13 Jbeta primers. The method was immunoSEQ multiplex PCR; TCRdb's version includes in-frame clones alone and lacks a portion of them. The sample shows 130,000 to 150,000 clones, 72% of them seen only once. Sequencing was done on a sample of PBMCs. The receptors were sampled from a man aged 35 to 55 in good health and CMV-seronegative.

The rearrangement joins TRBV6-6 to TRBJ2-7; TRBD1 matches at 8 bases. CDR3 length: 12 amino acids. Per the germline V gene, CDR1 is MNHNY and CDR2 is SVGAGI (reference sequence). The V gene end was trimmed by 10 bases and the J gene end by 4 bases; junction bases not matched to a gene: 6. CDR3 nucleotides: TGTGCCACCAGGGGGCCTAGGTACGAGCAGTACTTC. Translated, it gives CATRGPRYEQYF.

The chain has TRBV7-2 and TRBJ2-5, with TRBD2 matching 8 bases. The CDR3 runs 14 residues. V was pared by 5 bases and J by 5 bases, with 7 bases of the junction left unmatched. CDR1 SGHTA and CDR2 FQGNSA come from the germline V gene. CDR3 residues: CASSPSGGRETQYF. The CDR3 DNA follows: TGTGCCAGCAGCCCAAGCGGGGGCCGGGAGACCCAGTACTTC.

The chain couples TRBV6-1 to TRBJ1-6; unclear D gene. CDR1 and CDR2 from the germline V gene are MNHNS and SASEGT. The germline V and J ends were trimmed by 4 bases and 1 base, with 8 bases remaining between them. The CDR3 covers 15 residues. As DNA, the CDR3 is TGTGCCAGCAGTGTCGGGGAATCCTATAATTCACCCCTCCACTTT. Amino acid sequence: CASSVGESYNSPLHF.

The V call is TRBV7-2, the J call TRBJ1-5; 7 nucleotides align to TRBD1. CDR1 is SGHTA and CDR2 is FQGNSA in the germline V gene. The V segment lost 5 bases and the J segment 0 bases; nucleotides outside the gene matches: 7. The CDR3 runs 16 residues. CDR3 amino acids: CASSQGTDFSNQPQHF. In nucleotides, the CDR3 is TGTGCCAGCAGCCAAGGGACAGACTTTAGCAATCAGCCCCAGCATTTT.

The chain carries TRBV15 and TRBJ2-7; 9 bases map to TRBD1. V was pared by 1 base and J by 6 bases, with 10 bases of the junction left unmatched. The CDR3 consists of 16 residues. CDR1 is LNHNV and CDR2 is YYDKDF in the germline V gene (reference sequence). Here the CDR3 reads CATSRGNRDREFEQYF. DNA of the CDR3: TGTGCCACCAGCAGAGGCAACCGGGACAGGGAATTCGAGCAGTACTTC.

V usage is TRBV7-2 and J usage is TRBJ2-1; 10 bases line up with TRBD1. Looked up from germline, CDR1 is SGHTA and CDR2 is FQGNSA. With V trimmed by 5 bases and J by 7 bases, 14 bases remained unmatched. The CDR3 loop spans 17 amino acids. The CDR3, as DNA: TGTGCCAGCAGCAGAGGTAGGGGACAGGGGTTCTGGAATGAGCAGTTCTTC. As protein: CASSRGRGQGFWNEQFF.

The genes are TRBV6-5 and TRBJ2-2, with TRBD2 as a possible D gene (5 bases). This CDR3 has 15 amino acids. Germline assignment: CDR1 MNHEY and CDR2 SVGAGI. V lost 0 bases to trimming and J lost 5 bases, with 10 bases between them. CDR3 sequence (DNA): TGTGCCAGCAGTTACTCGCAATCGGGGACCGGGGAGCTGTTTTTT. Translation gives CASSYSQSGTGELFF.

The chain links TRBV6-1 to TRBJ2-1, with D possibly matching TRBD2 (7 bases). The V gene's germline CDR1 is MNHNS and CDR2 SASEGT. V lost 11 bases and J 0 bases, leaving 14 bases between the germline ends. CDR3 length: 14 amino acids. The CDR3 DNA sequence: TGTGCCGGGGGGGGGCCTATCTCCTACAATGAGCAGTTCTTC. Protein product: CAGGGPISYNEQFF.

This clone was detected only a few times. This chain links TRBV5-1 with TRBJ2-3; 7 bases line up with TRBD1. This CDR3 contains 16 residues. Trimming removed 0 bases from V and 0 bases from J; junction bases left unmatched: 4. Germline CDR1 and CDR2: SGHRS and YFSETQ. As DNA, the CDR3 is TGCGCCAGCAGCTTGGAAGGACAGGTTAGCACAGATACGCAGTATTTT. Translating it yields CASSLEGQVSTDTQYF.

The chain carries TRBV9 and TRBJ1-1, with D perhaps TRBD1 (5 bases). Germline V CDR1 and CDR2: SGDLS, YYNGEE. This CDR3 spans 13 amino acids. The ends were cut back, 3 bases at V and 10 bases at J, with 16 bases in the middle. The DNA of the CDR3 is TGTGCCAGCAGCGCGCCCGGGGGGGATGGAGCTTTCTTT. Protein sequence: CASSAPGGDGAFF.

The chain combines TRBV2 with TRBJ1-5; 9 bases fit TRBD1. CDR1 is SNHLY, CDR2 FYNNEI, per germline. The CDR3 has 16 amino acids. J was trimmed by 2 bases and V by 2 bases; bases with no gene match: 4. CDR3 loop: CASSERDRDGNQPQHF. The CDR3 DNA is TGTGCCAGCAGTGAACGGGACAGGGATGGCAATCAGCCCCAGCATTTT.

V usage is TRBV7-3 and J usage is TRBJ2-2; maybe TRBD2 (6 bases). The CDR3 spans 17 residues. V gave up 5 bases and J gave up 4 bases, with 20 bases separating them. The V gene's germline CDR1 is SGHTA and CDR2 FQGTGA. CDR3 residues: CASSAGRWSMATGELFF. CDR3 sequence (DNA): TGTGCCAGCAGCGCGGGACGTTGGTCGATGGCCACCGGGGAGCTGTTTTTT.

This chain connects TRBV29-1 to TRBJ2-7, with a weak D call TRBD1 (5 bases). The germline V gene encodes CDR1 SQVTM and CDR2 ANQGSEA. V gave up 6 bases and J gave up 3 bases, with 15 bases separating them. This CDR3 region has 13 residues. The CDR3 DNA follows: TGCAGCGTGGGTCGCGACGGACACTACGAGCAGTACTTC. Its translation is CSVGRDGHYEQYF.

This clone was counted only a few times. The V gene is TRBV6-6, the J gene TRBJ1-2; 9 positions match TRBD1. The J segment lost 8 bases and the V segment lost 2 bases, leaving 6 bases of the junction unmatched. The CDR3 is 14 residues long. From germline, CDR1 is MNHNY and CDR2 SVGAGI (reference sequence). In DNA, the CDR3 is TGTGCCAGCAGTTACCGGGACAGGGCCGACGGCTACACCTTC. Protein sequence: CASSYRDRADGYTF.

This clone was found a few times. V is TRBV5-6 and J is TRBJ1-2; TRBD1 matches 8 bases. The V segment lost 4 bases and the J segment 5 bases; nucleotides outside the gene matches: 7. The CDR3 is 14 residues long. The germline V gene encodes CDR1 SGHDT and CDR2 YYEEEE. The CDR3 DNA reads as TGTGCCAGCAGCCCGGGACAGGCGGCTTATGGCTACACCTTC. It codes for CASSPGQAAYGYTF.

This rearrangement joins TRBV5-4 to TRBJ1-3, with 7 positions matching TRBD1. The CDR3 covers 17 residues. The trim removed 0 bases at V and 0 bases at J, leaving 6 bases unmatched. The germline gives CDR1 SGHNT, CDR2 YYREEE (reference sequence). The CDR3 protein is CASSLGTGPSSGNTIYF. The CDR3 region has the DNA TGTGCCAGCAGCTTGGGGACAGGCCCCTCCTCTGGAAACACCATATATTTT.

The rearrangement links TRBV10-2 to TRBJ2-7, with D tentatively TRBD2 (5 bases). This CDR3 is 12 amino acids long. Germline lookup yields CDR1 WSHSY and CDR2 SAAADI. V was shortened by 4 bases and J by 3 bases, with 7 bases between the two germline ends. The CDR3 protein is CASSGGIYEQYF. CDR3 in DNA: TGCGCCAGCAGTGGAGGGATCTACGAGCAGTACTTC.

This chain uses TRBV4-1 with TRBJ2-2; D remains ambiguous. V was shortened by 1 base and J by 0 bases, with 9 bases between the two germline ends. The CDR3 covers 16 residues. Germline assignment: CDR1 MGHRA and CDR2 YSYEKL. CDR3 sequence reads: CASSQGLESNTGELFF. CDR3 in DNA: TGCGCCAGCAGCCAAGGTTTGGAGTCGAACACCGGGGAGCTGTTTTTT.

This sequence joins TRBV6-5 and TRBJ1-3; no definite D call. CDR1 and CDR2 from the germline V gene are MNHEY and SVGAGI. The CDR3 covers 15 residues. Trimming took 0 bases from V and 4 from J, leaving 10 bases between them. The CDR3 sequence is CASSYSLALGNTIYF. The CDR3 DNA reads as TGTGCCAGCAGTTACTCTCTAGCTCTCGGAAACACCATATATTTT.

This clone was picked up one time. Other DNA sequences from this sample encode an identical CDR3 as well. The J gene is TRBJ1-1, the V gene TRBV6-5; perhaps TRBD1 as D (5 bases). Trimming pared 3 bases from V and 1 base from J, leaving 9 bases between. The CDR3 is 14 amino acids. Germline loops: CDR1 MNHEY, CDR2 SVGAGI. CDR3 DNA sequence: TGTGCCAGCAGTTATTCCCAGGGGAACACTGAAGCTTTCTTT. Translated: CASSYSQGNTEAFF.

This clone appeared a few times. The chain is built from TRBV5-1 and TRBJ2-7, with D perhaps TRBD2 (6 bases). Trimming cost V 7 bases and J 0 bases, with 20 bases left between them. CDR1 and CDR2 (germline): SGHRS, YFSETQ. The CDR3 has 16 amino acids. The CDR3 sequence is CASGRDGDRYSYEQYF. In DNA, the CDR3 is TGCGCCAGCGGGCGGGACGGTGACCGATACTCCTACGAGCAGTACTTC.

The J gene is TRBJ2-7, the V gene TRBV7-9, with unresolved D. The V end was cut by 1 base, the J end by 3 bases, with 10 bases between. The germline gives CDR1 SEHNR, CDR2 FQNEAQ (reference sequence). This CDR3 spans 14 amino acids. DNA of the CDR3: TGTGCCAGCAGCTTAGACAATGGCATCTACGAGCAGTACTTC. This sequence encodes CASSLDNGIYEQYF.

The CDR3 sequence: CASSSLAGEETQYF. The DNA of the CDR3 is TGCGCCAGCAGCTCACTAGCGGGAGAAGAGACCCAGTACTTC. The chain carries TRBV5-1 and TRBJ2-5; 11 bases match TRBD2. This CDR3 has 14 amino acids. V was pared by 3 bases and J by 3 bases, with 1 base of the junction left unmatched. Germline V gives CDR1 SGHRS, CDR2 YFSETQ.

This chain uses TRBV30 with TRBJ2-5; 10 nucleotides agree with TRBD2. The DNA end favors TRBJ2-7, so the J call may be wrong. This CDR3 comprises 15 residues. The germline CDR1 and CDR2 sequences are GTSNPN and SVGIG (reference sequence). The DNA of the CDR3 is TGTGCCTGGAGTGTTCTAGCGGGAGTATCTGGCGAGCAGTACTTC. This gives the protein CAWSVLAGVSGEQYF.

V usage is TRBV19 and J usage is TRBJ1-2; 9 nucleotides match TRBD1. Trimming removed 2 bases from V and 8 bases from J; junction bases left unmatched: 9. The CDR3 consists of 15 residues. Per germline, CDR1 LNHDA and CDR2 SQIVND (reference sequence). CDR3: CASSIIVRDRDGYTF. CDR3 DNA: TGTGCCAGTAGTATAATCGTCCGGGACAGGGACGGCTACACCTTC.

In its sample, this clone was seen a few times. This chain joins TRBV19 and TRBJ1-5, with 9 bases lining up with TRBD1. The V gene end was trimmed by 9 bases and the J gene end by 4 bases; junction bases not matched to a gene: 4. Germline V CDR1 and CDR2: LNHDA, SQIVND (reference sequence). The CDR3 covers 13 residues. The chain's CDR3 is CASRTGENQPQHF. CDR3 nucleotides: TGTGCCAGCAGGACAGGGGAAAATCAGCCCCAGCATTTT.

This chain connects TRBV27 to TRBJ2-7, with D perhaps matching TRBD1 (5 bases). This CDR3 spans 14 amino acids. The V end lost 0 bases, the J end lost 6 bases, and 12 bases lay between the germline ends. Germline-derived CDR1 and CDR2 are MNHEY and SMNVEV (reference sequence). In DNA form, the CDR3 reads TGTGCCAGCAGTTTATCGCTAGGGGTCGCCGAGCAGTACTTC. It is translated as CASSLSLGVAEQYF.

This chain uses TRBV7-2 with TRBJ2-7; D is unclear. Trimming took off 2 bases at V and 3 bases at J, with 17 bases between the two ends. Germline loops: CDR1 SGHTA, CDR2 FQGNSA. The CDR3 is made up of 16 amino acids. CDR3 nucleotide sequence: TGTGCCAGCAGCTTAAACGCGGTGATCACTCACTACGAGCAGTACTTC. Translating gives CASSLNAVITHYEQYF.